This is a list of T cell receptor beta chains from one sample in a study of shared clonotypes between healthy human individuals. Sequencing was performed with immunoSEQ multiplex PCR; in TCRdb, only in-frame clones are kept and a portion is missing. The profile shows about 1 million clones, about 75% of them singletons. Sequenced: memory CD4+ T cells sorted from blood. The receptor set was obtained from a man between 18 and 35 years old in good health. The CDR3 runs from the conserved cysteine through the conserved F or W. The D gene is left open where the match is weak. Clone sizes are given selectively: once, few, many, or a class where the clone is expanded.

v_gene: TRBV2
abundance: .
d_gene: TRBD2
j_gene: TRBJ2-7
CDR3nt: TGTGCCAGCAGAGATAGCGGGCCCTCCCCCTACGAGCAGTACTTC
CDR3aa: CASRDSGPSPYEQYF

v_gene: TRBV15
abundance: once
d_gene: .
j_gene: TRBJ2-7
CDR3nt: TGTGCCACCAGCAGAGATCTCTACGAGCAGTACTTC
CDR3aa: CATSRDLYEQYF

v_gene: TRBV10-3
abundance: .
d_gene: .
j_gene: TRBJ2-2
CDR3nt: TGTGCCATCAGTGAGGGAACAGGGAGCACCGGGGAGCTGTTTTTT
CDR3aa: CAISEGTGSTGELFF

v_gene: TRBV7-8
abundance: .
d_gene: .
j_gene: TRBJ2-1
CDR3nt: TGTGCCAGCAGCTTTCCAGGACAGGGAGGGAATGAGCAGTTCTTC
CDR3aa: CASSFPGQGGNEQFF

v_gene: TRBV6-1
abundance: few
d_gene: .
j_gene: TRBJ1-2
CDR3nt: TGTGCCAGCAGTGATGCAGGGAACTATGGCTACACCTTC
CDR3aa: CASSDAGNYGYTF

v_gene: TRBV7-9
abundance: .
d_gene: .
j_gene: TRBJ1-6
CDR3nt: TGTGCCAGCAGCTTCAAGGGCTCCAATTCACCCCTCCACTTT
CDR3aa: CASSFKGSNSPLHF

v_gene: TRBV10-2
abundance: .
d_gene: .
j_gene: TRBJ1-5
CDR3nt: TGCGCCAGCAGTGACTGGGGGAGGGGGCAGCCCCAGCATTTT
CDR3aa: CASSDWGRGQPQHF

v_gene: TRBV10-1
abundance: .
d_gene: TRBD2
j_gene: TRBJ2-1
CDR3nt: TGCGCCAGCAGTGGGGGACTAGCGGGGGATGAGCAGTTCTTC
CDR3aa: CASSGGLAGDEQFF

v_gene: TRBV19
abundance: .
d_gene: .
j_gene: TRBJ2-3
CDR3nt: TGTGCCAGTAGTATAGGGAGCACAGATACGCAGTATTTT
CDR3aa: CASSIGSTDTQYF

v_gene: TRBV11-2
abundance: few
d_gene: .
j_gene: TRBJ2-2
CDR3nt: TGTGCCAGCAGCCCCAGACCCGGGACTCTTCCTGGTGGGGAGCTGTTTTTT
CDR3aa: CASSPRPGTLPGGELFF

v_gene: TRBV19
abundance: once
d_gene: TRBD1
j_gene: TRBJ1-1
CDR3nt: TGTGCCAGTAGCTCACGACAGGGGATGACTGAAGCTTTCTTT
CDR3aa: CASSSRQGMTEAFF

v_gene: TRBV18
abundance: .
d_gene: .
j_gene: TRBJ2-7
CDR3nt: TGTGCCAGCTCACCAATCCGCGGCGAGCAGTACTTC
CDR3aa: CASSPIRGEQYF

v_gene: TRBV30
abundance: .
d_gene: TRBD1
j_gene: TRBJ1-2
CDR3nt: TGTGCCTGGAGCCTGGGACAGGGCTACGGTGGCTACACCTTC
CDR3aa: CAWSLGQGYGGYTF

v_gene: TRBV25-1
abundance: .
d_gene: TRBD2
j_gene: TRBJ2-1
CDR3nt: TGTGCCAGCAGTGAATTGACTAGCGGGGGTTACAATGAGCAGTTCTTC
CDR3aa: CASSELTSGGYNEQFF

v_gene: TRBV6-5
abundance: .
d_gene: .
j_gene: TRBJ2-3
CDR3nt: TGTGCCAGCAGGCCACCGGGACTCAGCACAGATACGCAGTATTTT
CDR3aa: CASRPPGLSTDTQYF

v_gene: TRBV5-1
abundance: .
d_gene: TRBD1
j_gene: TRBJ1-6
CDR3nt: TGCGCCAGCAGCCTGACGGGACAGGGGGTCTCACCCCTCCACTTT
CDR3aa: CASSLTGQGVSPLHF

v_gene: TRBV7-2
abundance: .
d_gene: TRBD2
j_gene: TRBJ2-2
CDR3nt: TGTGCCAGCAGCTACCGCTTGGATAGCGGGGTTCTGAACACCGGGGAGCTGTTTTTT
CDR3aa: CASSYRLDSGVLNTGELFF

v_gene: TRBV5-1
abundance: once
d_gene: TRBD1
j_gene: TRBJ2-3
CDR3nt: TGCGCCAGCGGGACAGGGGGAGGAGATACGCAGTATTTT
CDR3aa: CASGTGGGDTQYF

v_gene: TRBV5-1
abundance: many
d_gene: TRBD1
j_gene: TRBJ1-3
CDR3nt: TGCGCCAGCAGCCAGACAGGGCTCTCTGGAAACACCATATATTTT
CDR3aa: CASSQTGLSGNTIYF

v_gene: TRBV6-1
abundance: .
d_gene: .
j_gene: TRBJ2-7
CDR3nt: TGTGCCAGCAGTGAGGAGGGGGGCTACGAGCAGTACTTC
CDR3aa: CASSEEGGYEQYF

v_gene: TRBV6-1
abundance: .
d_gene: .
j_gene: TRBJ1-5
CDR3nt: TGTGCCAGCAGTGAAGAAGGCCAGGGGTCCAATCAGCCCCAGCATTTT
CDR3aa: CASSEEGQGSNQPQHF

v_gene: TRBV29-1
abundance: .
d_gene: TRBD1
j_gene: TRBJ2-2
CDR3nt: TGCAGCGTTGGGACAGGGGCTGACACCGGGGAGCTGTTTTTT
CDR3aa: CSVGTGADTGELFF

v_gene: TRBV11-2
abundance: .
d_gene: TRBD2
j_gene: TRBJ2-7
CDR3nt: TGTGCCAGCAGCGCGAGAACTAGCGGCGTTTCCTACGAGCAGTACTTC
CDR3aa: CASSARTSGVSYEQYF

v_gene: TRBV2
abundance: .
d_gene: .
j_gene: TRBJ1-3
CDR3nt: TGTGCCAGCAAGACAGACTACTCTGGAAACACCATATATTTT
CDR3aa: CASKTDYSGNTIYF

v_gene: TRBV5-1
abundance: .
d_gene: .
j_gene: TRBJ2-2
CDR3nt: TGCGCCAGCAGCTCCGAGGGGCGAGGTCCAACCGGGGAGCTGTTTTTT
CDR3aa: CASSSEGRGPTGELFF

v_gene: TRBV10-3
abundance: .
d_gene: .
j_gene: TRBJ2-1
CDR3nt: TGTGCCATCAGTGATACGGGGAATGAGCAGTTCTTC
CDR3aa: CAISDTGNEQFF

v_gene: TRBV19
abundance: .
d_gene: TRBD1
j_gene: TRBJ2-7
CDR3nt: TGTGCCAGTAGTGGATCCGGGACAGGGGGATACGAGCAGTACTTC
CDR3aa: CASSGSGTGGYEQYF

v_gene: TRBV28
abundance: .
d_gene: .
j_gene: TRBJ1-1
CDR3nt: TGTGCCAGCAGTTTCGAGGGAAGAAACACTGAAGCTTTCTTT
CDR3aa: CASSFEGRNTEAFF

v_gene: TRBV19
abundance: .
d_gene: .
j_gene: TRBJ1-2
CDR3nt: TGTGCTAGTAGTATGCACGGGATACACTATGGCTACACCTTC
CDR3aa: CASSMHGIHYGYTF

v_gene: TRBV6-6
abundance: few
d_gene: .
j_gene: TRBJ1-5
CDR3nt: TGTGCCAGCAAAATAGACAGGCTTCGCAATCAGCCCCAGCATTTT
CDR3aa: CASKIDRLRNQPQHF

v_gene: TRBV7-9
abundance: .
d_gene: .
j_gene: TRBJ2-5
CDR3nt: TGTGCCAGCAGCTTAAGGCTCGCACAGAGAGAGACCCAGTACTTC
CDR3aa: CASSLRLAQRETQYF

v_gene: TRBV6-1
abundance: .
d_gene: .
j_gene: TRBJ1-6
CDR3nt: TGTGCCAGCAGTGAGTGGGGGTACCCTAATTCACCCCTCCACTTT
CDR3aa: CASSEWGYPNSPLHF

v_gene: TRBV5-5
abundance: .
d_gene: .
j_gene: TRBJ1-1
CDR3nt: TGTGCCAGCAGCTTTTCCGGGGCCAGTGAAGCTTTCTTT
CDR3aa: CASSFSGASEAFF

v_gene: TRBV5-8
abundance: .
d_gene: .
j_gene: TRBJ2-7
CDR3nt: TGTGCCAGCAGCCAGGCCGGGACTCACCGAACCCACTTC
CDR3aa: CASSQAGTHRTHF

v_gene: TRBV5-1
abundance: once
d_gene: .
j_gene: TRBJ2-2
CDR3nt: TGCGCCAGCAGAATACCAGGGGTTGGGGAGCTGTTTTTT
CDR3aa: CASRIPGVGELFF

v_gene: TRBV21-1
abundance: few
d_gene: .
j_gene: TRBJ1-2
CDR3nt: TGTGCCAGCAGCCACGAGGACAGGGGAGTTGGCTACACCTTC
CDR3aa: CASSHEDRGVGYTF

v_gene: TRBV5-6
abundance: many
d_gene: .
j_gene: TRBJ1-4
CDR3nt: TGTGCCAGCAGCCCGGCCGGTGGACTGGCGACTAATGAAAAACTGTTTTTT
CDR3aa: CASSPAGGLATNEKLFF

v_gene: TRBV5-1
abundance: .
d_gene: TRBD2
j_gene: TRBJ2-5
CDR3nt: TGCGCCAGCAGCCCACCTCGCGTCGGGGGGTGGCAGACCCAGTACTTC
CDR3aa: CASSPPRVGGWQTQYF

v_gene: TRBV10-3
abundance: .
d_gene: .
j_gene: TRBJ2-5
CDR3nt: TGTGCCATCAGTGAGTCGCTAGAGGGAGAGACCCAGTACTTC
CDR3aa: CAISESLEGETQYF

v_gene: TRBV7-2
abundance: .
d_gene: .
j_gene: TRBJ2-1
CDR3nt: TGTGCCAGCAGCTTAGATCCCGGCGGTTCTGTTGAGCAGTTCTTC
CDR3aa: CASSLDPGGSVEQFF

v_gene: TRBV7-2
abundance: .
d_gene: TRBD1
j_gene: TRBJ2-2
CDR3nt: TGTGCCAGCACCCTATATGGGACAGGGGACACCGGGGAGCTGTTTTTT
CDR3aa: CASTLYGTGDTGELFF

v_gene: TRBV19
abundance: .
d_gene: .
j_gene: TRBJ1-3
CDR3nt: TGTGCCAGTACCACAGGGATTGGAAACACCATATATTTT
CDR3aa: CASTTGIGNTIYF

v_gene: TRBV7-9
abundance: .
d_gene: .
j_gene: TRBJ1-2
CDR3nt: TGTGCCAGCAGCTTAGCCCGAGTTACGAGATATGGCTACACCTTC
CDR3aa: CASSLARVTRYGYTF

v_gene: TRBV7-2
abundance: .
d_gene: TRBD2
j_gene: TRBJ2-1
CDR3nt: TGTGCCAGCAGTTACAAATTTCGGGAGGGATACAATGAGCAGTTCTTC
CDR3aa: CASSYKFREGYNEQFF

v_gene: TRBV30
abundance: once
d_gene: .
j_gene: TRBJ2-5
CDR3nt: TGTGCCTGGAGAACGGAGGGTGGTGAGACCCAGTACTTC
CDR3aa: CAWRTEGGETQYF

v_gene: TRBV2
abundance: .
d_gene: .
j_gene: TRBJ1-5
CDR3nt: TGTGCCAGCACCCCAGGGGCCAAGCCCCAGCATTTT
CDR3aa: CASTPGAKPQHF

v_gene: TRBV10-3
abundance: .
d_gene: .
j_gene: TRBJ2-3
CDR3nt: TGTGCCATCAGTGGGACCCAAGGGGTTACAGATACGCAGTATTTT
CDR3aa: CAISGTQGVTDTQYF

v_gene: TRBV7-2
abundance: .
d_gene: TRBD1
j_gene: TRBJ1-4
CDR3nt: TGTGCCAGCAGCTTAGATGGCAGGGGGGATGAAAAACTGTTTTTT
CDR3aa: CASSLDGRGDEKLFF

v_gene: TRBV5-6
abundance: .
d_gene: .
j_gene: TRBJ2-3
CDR3nt: TGTGCCAGCAGCTTGATGGGCCAAGAGACAGATACGCAGTATTTT
CDR3aa: CASSLMGQETDTQYF

v_gene: TRBV30
abundance: .
d_gene: .
j_gene: TRBJ2-1
CDR3nt: TGTGCCTGGAGCGGGCTGTACAATGAGCAGTTCTTC
CDR3aa: CAWSGLYNEQFF

v_gene: TRBV29-1
abundance: .
d_gene: .
j_gene: TRBJ1-1
CDR3nt: TGCAGCGCCCTGGGCCATATGAACACTGAAGCTTTCTTT
CDR3aa: CSALGHMNTEAFF

v_gene: TRBV5-4
abundance: .
d_gene: .
j_gene: TRBJ1-2
CDR3nt: TGTGCCAGCAGCTTTGGGCAGGGGTATGGCTACACCTTC
CDR3aa: CASSFGQGYGYTF

v_gene: TRBV10-1
abundance: few
d_gene: .
j_gene: TRBJ1-2
CDR3nt: TGCGCCAGCAGTACCACAGAAGGTAGCGCTGGCTACACCTTC
CDR3aa: CASSTTEGSAGYTF

v_gene: TRBV5-1
abundance: .
d_gene: .
j_gene: TRBJ2-6
CDR3nt: TGCGCCAGCAGCTTGGGCACGCCCGGGGCCAACGTCCTGACTTTC
CDR3aa: CASSLGTPGANVLTF

v_gene: TRBV7-8
abundance: .
d_gene: TRBD2
j_gene: TRBJ2-1
CDR3nt: TGTGCCAGCAGCAATCCGGGACTACACAATGAGCAGTTCTTC
CDR3aa: CASSNPGLHNEQFF